What follows are 3 T cell receptor beta chains derived from one specimen sequenced in a study of cytomegalovirus exposure and HLA in healthy donors. PCR used 60 Vbeta primers and 13 Jbeta primers. Produced via immunoSEQ multiplex PCR; TCRdb's table is partial and in-frame only. The sample shows more than 85,000 clones, 76% of them seen only once. Sequenced input: PBMCs. These receptors were taken from a woman aged 50 to 60 in good health and CMV-seropositive.

The rearrangement uses TRBV27 and TRBJ1-1, with D possibly matching TRBD1 (6 bases). Per the germline V gene, CDR1 is MNHEY and CDR2 is SMNVEV (reference sequence). Trimming left V 5 bases short and J 2 bases short, with 12 bases between. This CDR3 is built from 14 residues. CDR3 sequence reads: CASSLRDTNTEAFF. CDR3 sequence (DNA): TGTGCCAGCAGTCTCCGGGACACTAACACTGAAGCTTTCTTT.

This chain uses TRBV7-3 with TRBJ1-1, with D maybe TRBD1 (5 bases). Germline-derived CDR1 and CDR2 are SGHTA and FQGTGA. The CDR3 runs to 14 residues. V lost 2 bases, J lost 1 base, and 8 bases lay in between. CDR3 residues: CASSLQGSNTEAFF. CDR3 nucleotide sequence: TGTGCCAGCAGCTTACAGGGTTCGAACACTGAAGCTTTCTTT. Looking up the rest from reference TRBV7-3 and TRBJ1-1 gives the full variable domain: GAGVSQTPSNKVTEKGKYVELRCDPISGHTALYWYRQSLGQGPEFLIYFQGTGAADDSGLPNDRFFAVRPEGSVSTLKIQRTERGDSAVYLCASSLQGSNTEAFFGQGTRLTVV.

The chain combines TRBV15 with TRBJ1-6, with TRBD1 identical over 9 bases. The CDR3 runs to 14 residues. The germline CDR1 and CDR2 sequences are LNHNV and YYDKDF (reference sequence). V trimming: 8 bases; J trimming: 8 bases; junction bases outside the gene matches: 7. CDR3 loop: CATGPDRGYSPLHF. The CDR3 DNA reads as TGTGCCACCGGTCCGGACAGGGGATATTCACCCCTCCACTTT.